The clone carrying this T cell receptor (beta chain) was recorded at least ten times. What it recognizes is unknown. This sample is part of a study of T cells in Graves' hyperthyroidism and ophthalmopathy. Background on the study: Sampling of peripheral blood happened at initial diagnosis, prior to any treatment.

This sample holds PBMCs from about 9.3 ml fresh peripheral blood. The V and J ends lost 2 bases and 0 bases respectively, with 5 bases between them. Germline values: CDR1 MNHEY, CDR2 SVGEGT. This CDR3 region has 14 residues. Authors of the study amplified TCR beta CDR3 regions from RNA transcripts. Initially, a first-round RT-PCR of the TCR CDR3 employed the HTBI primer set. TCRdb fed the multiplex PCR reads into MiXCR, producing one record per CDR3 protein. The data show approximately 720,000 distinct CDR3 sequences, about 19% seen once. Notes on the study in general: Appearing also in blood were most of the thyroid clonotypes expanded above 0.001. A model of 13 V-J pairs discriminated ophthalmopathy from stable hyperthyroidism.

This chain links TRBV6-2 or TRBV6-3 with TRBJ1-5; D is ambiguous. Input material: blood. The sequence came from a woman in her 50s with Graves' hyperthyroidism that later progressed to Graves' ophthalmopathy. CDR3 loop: CASSYIHSNQPQHF. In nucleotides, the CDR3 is TGTGCCAGCAGTTACATCCATAGCAATCAGCCCCAGCATTTT.